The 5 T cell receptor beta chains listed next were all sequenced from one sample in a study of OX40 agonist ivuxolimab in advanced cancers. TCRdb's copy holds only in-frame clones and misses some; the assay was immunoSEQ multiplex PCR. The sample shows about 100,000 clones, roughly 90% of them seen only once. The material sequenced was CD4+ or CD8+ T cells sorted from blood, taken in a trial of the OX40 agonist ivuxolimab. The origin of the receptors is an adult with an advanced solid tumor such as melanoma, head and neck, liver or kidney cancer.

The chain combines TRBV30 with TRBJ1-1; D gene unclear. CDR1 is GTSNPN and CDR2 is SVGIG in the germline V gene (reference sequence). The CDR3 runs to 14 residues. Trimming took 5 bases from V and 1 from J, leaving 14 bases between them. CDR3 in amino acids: CAWCPSGWNTEAFF. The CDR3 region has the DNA TGTGCCTGGTGCCCCTCGGGGTGGAACACTGAAGCTTTCTTT.

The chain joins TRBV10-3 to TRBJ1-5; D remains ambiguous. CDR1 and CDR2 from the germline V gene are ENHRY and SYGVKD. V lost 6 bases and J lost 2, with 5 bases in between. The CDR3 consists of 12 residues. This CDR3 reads CAISRGNQPQHF. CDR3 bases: TGTGCCATCAGCAGAGGCAATCAGCCCCAGCATTTT.

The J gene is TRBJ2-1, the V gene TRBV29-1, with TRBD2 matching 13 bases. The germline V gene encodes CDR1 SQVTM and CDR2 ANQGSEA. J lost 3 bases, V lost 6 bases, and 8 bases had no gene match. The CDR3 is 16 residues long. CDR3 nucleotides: TGCAGCGTACTCGGGACTAGCGGGGTGAACTACAATGAGCAGTTCTTC. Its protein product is CSVLGTSGVNYNEQFF.

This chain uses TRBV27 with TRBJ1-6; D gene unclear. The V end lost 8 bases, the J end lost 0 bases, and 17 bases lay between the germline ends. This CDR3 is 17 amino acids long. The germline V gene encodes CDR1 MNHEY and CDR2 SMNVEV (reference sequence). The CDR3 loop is CASSLTTASSYNSPLHF. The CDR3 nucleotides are TGTGCCAGCTCGCTTACGACGGCGAGCTCCTATAATTCACCCCTCCACTTT.

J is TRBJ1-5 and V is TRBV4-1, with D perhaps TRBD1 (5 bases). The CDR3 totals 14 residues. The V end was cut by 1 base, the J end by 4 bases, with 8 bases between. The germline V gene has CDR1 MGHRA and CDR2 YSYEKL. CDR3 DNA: TGCGCCAGCAGCCAAGGTCCAGGGAATCAGCCCCAGCATTTT. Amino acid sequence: CASSQGPGNQPQHF.